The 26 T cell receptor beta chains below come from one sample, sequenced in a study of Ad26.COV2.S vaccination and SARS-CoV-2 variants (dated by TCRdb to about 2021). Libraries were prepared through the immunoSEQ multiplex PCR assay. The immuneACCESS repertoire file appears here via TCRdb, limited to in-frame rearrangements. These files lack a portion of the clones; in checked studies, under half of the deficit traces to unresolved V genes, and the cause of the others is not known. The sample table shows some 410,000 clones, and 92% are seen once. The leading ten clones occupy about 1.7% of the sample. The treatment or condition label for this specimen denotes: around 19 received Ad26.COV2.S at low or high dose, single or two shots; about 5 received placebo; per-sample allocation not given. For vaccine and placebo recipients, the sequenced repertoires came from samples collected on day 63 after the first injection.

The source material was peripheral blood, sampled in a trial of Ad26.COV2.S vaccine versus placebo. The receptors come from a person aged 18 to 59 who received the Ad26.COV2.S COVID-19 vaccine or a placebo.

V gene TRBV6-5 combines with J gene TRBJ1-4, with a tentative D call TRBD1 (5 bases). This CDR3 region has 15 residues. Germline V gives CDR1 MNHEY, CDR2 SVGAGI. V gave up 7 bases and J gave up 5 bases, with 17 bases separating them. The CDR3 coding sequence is TGTGCCAGCACCTCGCCTCGGGGGGGGAATGAAAAACTGTTTTTT. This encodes CASTSPRGGNEKLFF.

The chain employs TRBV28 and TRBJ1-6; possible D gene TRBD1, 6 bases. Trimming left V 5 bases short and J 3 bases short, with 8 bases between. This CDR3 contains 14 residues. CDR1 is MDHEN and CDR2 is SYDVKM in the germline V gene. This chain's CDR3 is CASSPTGYNSPLHF. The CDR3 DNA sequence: TGTGCCAGCAGTCCGACAGGCTATAATTCACCCCTCCACTTT.

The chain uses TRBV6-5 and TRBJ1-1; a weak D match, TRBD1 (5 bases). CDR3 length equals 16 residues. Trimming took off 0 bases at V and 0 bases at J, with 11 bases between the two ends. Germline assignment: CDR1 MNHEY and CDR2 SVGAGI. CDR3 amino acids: CASSYSGGEMNTEAFF. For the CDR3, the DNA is TGTGCCAGCAGTTACTCGGGAGGGGAAATGAACACTGAAGCTTTCTTT.

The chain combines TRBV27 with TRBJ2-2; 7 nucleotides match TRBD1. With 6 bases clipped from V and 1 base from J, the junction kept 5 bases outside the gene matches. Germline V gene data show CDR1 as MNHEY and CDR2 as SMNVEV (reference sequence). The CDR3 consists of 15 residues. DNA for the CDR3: TGTGCCAGCAGCTTAGGACAGGTGAACACCGGGGAGCTGTTTTTT. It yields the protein CASSLGQVNTGELFF.

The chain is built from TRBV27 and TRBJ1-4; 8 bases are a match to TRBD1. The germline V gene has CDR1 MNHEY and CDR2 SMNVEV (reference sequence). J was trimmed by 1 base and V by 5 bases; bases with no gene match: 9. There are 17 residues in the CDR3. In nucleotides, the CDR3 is TGTGCCAGCAGTCCCGGACAGGGAAAGGGAACTAATGAAAAACTGTTTTTT. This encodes CASSPGQGKGTNEKLFF.

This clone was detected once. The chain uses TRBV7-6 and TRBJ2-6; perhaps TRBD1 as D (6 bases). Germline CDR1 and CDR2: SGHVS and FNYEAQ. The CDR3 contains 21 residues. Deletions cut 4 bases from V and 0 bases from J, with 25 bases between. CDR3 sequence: CASSSYLDRGPESSGANVLTF. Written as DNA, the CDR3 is TGTGCCAGCAGCTCCTACCTGGACAGAGGGCCTGAATCCTCTGGGGCCAACGTCCTGACTTTC.

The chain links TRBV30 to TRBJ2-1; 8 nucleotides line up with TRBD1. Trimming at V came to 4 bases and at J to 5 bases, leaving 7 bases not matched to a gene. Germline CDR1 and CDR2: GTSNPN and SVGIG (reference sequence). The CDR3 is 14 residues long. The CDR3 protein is CAWTPGQVHNEQFF. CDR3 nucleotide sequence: TGTGCCTGGACCCCGGGACAGGTCCACAATGAGCAGTTCTTC.

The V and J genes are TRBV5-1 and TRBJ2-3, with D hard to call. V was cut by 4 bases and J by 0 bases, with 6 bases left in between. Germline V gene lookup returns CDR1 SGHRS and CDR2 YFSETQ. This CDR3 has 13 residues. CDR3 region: CASSPISTDTQYF. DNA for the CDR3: TGCGCCAGCAGCCCTATTAGCACAGATACGCAGTATTTT. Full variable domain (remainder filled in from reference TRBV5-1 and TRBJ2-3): KAGVTQTPRYLIKTRGQQVTLSCSPISGHRSVSWYQQTPGQGLQFLFEYFSETQRNKGNFPGRFSGRQFSNSRSEMNVSTLELGDSALYLCASSPISTDTQYFGPGTRLTVL.

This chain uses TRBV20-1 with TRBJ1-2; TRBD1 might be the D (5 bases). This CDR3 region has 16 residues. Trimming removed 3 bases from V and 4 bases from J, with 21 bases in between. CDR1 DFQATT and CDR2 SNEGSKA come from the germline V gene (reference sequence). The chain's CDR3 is CSASFLQGSGSYGYTF. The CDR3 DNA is TGCAGTGCTAGTTTTCTCCAGGGTTCAGGGAGCTATGGCTACACCTTC.

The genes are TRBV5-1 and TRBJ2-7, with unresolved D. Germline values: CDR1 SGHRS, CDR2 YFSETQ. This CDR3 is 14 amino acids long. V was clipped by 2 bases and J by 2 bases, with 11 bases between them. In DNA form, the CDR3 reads TGCGCCAGCAGCTTCTCATCAGGTCCCTACGAGCAGTACTTC. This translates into CASSFSSGPYEQYF. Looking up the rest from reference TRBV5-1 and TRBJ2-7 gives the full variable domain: KAGVTQTPRYLIKTRGQQVTLSCSPISGHRSVSWYQQTPGQGLQFLFEYFSETQRNKGNFPGRFSGRQFSNSRSEMNVSTLELGDSALYLCASSFSSGPYEQYFGPGTRLTVT.

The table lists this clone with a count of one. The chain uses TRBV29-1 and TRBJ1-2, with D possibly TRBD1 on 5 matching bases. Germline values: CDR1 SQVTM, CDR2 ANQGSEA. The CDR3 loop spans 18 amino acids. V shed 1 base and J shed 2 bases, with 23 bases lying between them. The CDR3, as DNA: TGCAGCGTTGAAGGGCGGCATAGCGGGGGGTCCCACAACTATGGCTACACCTTC. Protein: CSVEGRHSGGSHNYGYTF.

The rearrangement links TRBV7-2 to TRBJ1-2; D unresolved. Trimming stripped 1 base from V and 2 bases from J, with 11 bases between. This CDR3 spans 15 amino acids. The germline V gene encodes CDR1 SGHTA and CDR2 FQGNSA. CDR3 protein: CASSLEFITNYGYTF. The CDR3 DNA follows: TGTGCCAGCAGCTTAGAGTTCATAACGAACTATGGCTACACCTTC.

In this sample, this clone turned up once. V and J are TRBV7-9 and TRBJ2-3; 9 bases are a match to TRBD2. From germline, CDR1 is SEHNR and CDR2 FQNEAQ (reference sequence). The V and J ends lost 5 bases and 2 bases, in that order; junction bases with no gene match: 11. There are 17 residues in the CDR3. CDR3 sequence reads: CASSGRFSGGLTDTQYF. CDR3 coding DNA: TGTGCCAGCAGCGGACGATTTAGCGGGGGACTCACAGATACGCAGTATTTT.

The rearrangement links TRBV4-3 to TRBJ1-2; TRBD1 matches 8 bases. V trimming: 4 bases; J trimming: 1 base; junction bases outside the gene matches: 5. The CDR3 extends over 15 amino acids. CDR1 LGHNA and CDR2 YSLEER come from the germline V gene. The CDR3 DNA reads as TGCGCCAGCAGCCCGATACAGGGGGATAACTATGGCTACACCTTC. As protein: CASSPIQGDNYGYTF.

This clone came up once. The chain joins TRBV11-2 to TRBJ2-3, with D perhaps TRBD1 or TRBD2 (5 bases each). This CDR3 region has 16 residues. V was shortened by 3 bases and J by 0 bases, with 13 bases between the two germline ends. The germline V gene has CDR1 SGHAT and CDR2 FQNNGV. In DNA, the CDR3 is TGTGCCAGCAGCTTTGAAGGGGACCCTAGCACAGATACGCAGTATTTT. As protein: CASSFEGDPSTDTQYF.

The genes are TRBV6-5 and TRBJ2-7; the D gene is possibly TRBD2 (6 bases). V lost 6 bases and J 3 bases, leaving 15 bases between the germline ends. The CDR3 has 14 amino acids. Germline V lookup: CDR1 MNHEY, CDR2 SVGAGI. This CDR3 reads CASRQLGGDYEQYF. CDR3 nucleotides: TGTGCCAGCAGGCAGTTAGGAGGGGACTACGAGCAGTACTTC.

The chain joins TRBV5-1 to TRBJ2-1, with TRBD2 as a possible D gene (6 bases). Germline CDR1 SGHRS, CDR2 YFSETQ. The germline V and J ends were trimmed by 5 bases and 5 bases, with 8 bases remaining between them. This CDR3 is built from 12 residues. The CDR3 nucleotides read TGCGCCAGCAGTAGGAGGGACAATGAGCAGTTCTTC. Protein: CASSRRDNEQFF.

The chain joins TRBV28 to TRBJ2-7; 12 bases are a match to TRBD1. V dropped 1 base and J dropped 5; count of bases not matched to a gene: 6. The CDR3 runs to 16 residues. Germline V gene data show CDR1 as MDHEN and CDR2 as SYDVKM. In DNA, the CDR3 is TGTGCCAGCAGTTTATTATCCGGGACAGGGGGCAACGAGCAGTACTTC. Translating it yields CASSLLSGTGGNEQYF.

The CDR3 sequence is CASSPRGAGTQYF. The CDR3 DNA follows: TGTGCCAGTAGCCCGCGGGGGGCGGGGACCCAGTACTTC. The chain links TRBV19 to TRBJ2-5; 8 bases align to TRBD2. Trimming cost V 6 bases and J 7 bases; bases outside gene matches: 7. The CDR3 spans 13 residues. In germline, CDR1 is LNHDA, CDR2 SQIVND (reference sequence).

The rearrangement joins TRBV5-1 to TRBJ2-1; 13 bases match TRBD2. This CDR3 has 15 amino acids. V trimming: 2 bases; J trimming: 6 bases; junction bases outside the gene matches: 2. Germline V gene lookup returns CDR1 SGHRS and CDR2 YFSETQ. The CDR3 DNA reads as TGCGCCAGCAGCTTTACTAGCGGGGGGGCCAATGAGCAGTTCTTC. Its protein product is CASSFTSGGANEQFF. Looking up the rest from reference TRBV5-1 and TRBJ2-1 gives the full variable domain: KAGVTQTPRYLIKTRGQQVTLSCSPISGHRSVSWYQQTPGQGLQFLFEYFSETQRNKGNFPGRFSGRQFSNSRSEMNVSTLELGDSALYLCASSFTSGGANEQFFGPGTRLTVL.

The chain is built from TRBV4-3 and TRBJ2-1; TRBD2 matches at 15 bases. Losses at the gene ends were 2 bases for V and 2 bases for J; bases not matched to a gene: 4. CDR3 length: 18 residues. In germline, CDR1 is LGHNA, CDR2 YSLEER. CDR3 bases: TGCGCCAGCAGCCAACTGGGACTAGCGGGGGGCCCCTACAATGAGCAGTTCTTC. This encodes CASSQLGLAGGPYNEQFF.

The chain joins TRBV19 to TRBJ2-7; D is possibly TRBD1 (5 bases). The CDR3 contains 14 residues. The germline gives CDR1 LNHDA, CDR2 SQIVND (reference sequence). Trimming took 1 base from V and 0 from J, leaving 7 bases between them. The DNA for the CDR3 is TGTGCCAGTAGTATAGCAGGGCTCTCCTACGAGCAGTACTTC. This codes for CASSIAGLSYEQYF.

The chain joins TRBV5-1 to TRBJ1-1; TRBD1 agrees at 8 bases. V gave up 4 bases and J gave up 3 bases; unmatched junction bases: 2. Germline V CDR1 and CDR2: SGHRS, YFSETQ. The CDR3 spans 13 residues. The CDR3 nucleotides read TGCGCCAGCAGCAGGGACAGGCACACTGAAGCTTTCTTT. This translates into CASSRDRHTEAFF.

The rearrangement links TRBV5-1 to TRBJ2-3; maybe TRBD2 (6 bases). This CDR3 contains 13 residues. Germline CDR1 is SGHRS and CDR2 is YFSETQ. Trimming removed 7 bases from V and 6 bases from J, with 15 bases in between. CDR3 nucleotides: TGCGCCAGCCGGAGGGGAGGTGGGGATACGCAGTATTTT. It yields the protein CASRRGGGDTQYF.

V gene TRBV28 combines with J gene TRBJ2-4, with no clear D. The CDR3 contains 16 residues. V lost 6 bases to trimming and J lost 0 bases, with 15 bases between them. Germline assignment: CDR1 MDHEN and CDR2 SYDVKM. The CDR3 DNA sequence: TGTGCCAGCAGGGAGCAGGACGGGTTAGCCAAAAACATTCAGTACTTC. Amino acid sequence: CASREQDGLAKNIQYF.

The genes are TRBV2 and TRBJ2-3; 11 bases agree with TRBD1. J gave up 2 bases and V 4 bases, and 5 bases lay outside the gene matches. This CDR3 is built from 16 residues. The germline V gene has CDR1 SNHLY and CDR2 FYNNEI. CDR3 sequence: CASSGTGGQFTDTQYF. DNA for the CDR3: TGTGCCAGCAGTGGGACAGGGGGCCAATTCACAGATACGCAGTATTTT.